The clone carrying this TCR beta chain was recorded a few times. TCRdb itself ran the 5' RACE reads through MiXCR, one entry per CDR3 protein. The repertoire has around 400,000 distinct CDR3 sequences, about 24% of them found once; the top ten carry about 8.7%. This sample was taken from a study of T-cell memory formation after mild COVID-19. From germline, CDR1 is GTSNPN and CDR2 SVGIG (reference sequence). The V gene lost 0 bases and the J gene lost 4 bases, with 9 bases spanning the gap. This CDR3 spans 13 amino acids. The chain employs TRBV30 and TRBJ1-2; D not resolved. The receptor's source is an adult woman who had mild COVID-19 (a few samples of this study predate the infection). Cell type and time point are not known. The sample was PBMCs or a T cell subset sorted from them (not recorded which). The CDR3 sequence: CAWSVRGSYGYTF. CDR3 coding DNA: TGTGCCTGGAGTGTACGGGGTAGCTATGGCTACACCTTC.